Described below is a single T cell receptor beta chain sequence and its context. The antigen is not known. V dropped 7 bases and J dropped 0 bases, with 20 bases sitting between them. This CDR3 region has 17 residues. The germline V gene encodes CDR1 MDHEN and CDR2 SYDVKM. The data belong to a study of shared clonotypes between healthy human individuals. In the study overall: Each donor contributed plates that comprised three CD4 naive, three CD4 memory, two CD8 naive and one CD8 memory. General observations from the study: Generally, naive subsets (rather than memory subsets) showed larger estimated richness. Shared clonotypes: about 5% naive CD4, under 4% naive CD8, roughly 2.2% memory CD4, under 0.45% memory CD8.

Produced via immunoSEQ multiplex PCR; TCRdb's table is partial and in-frame only. The sample has a few million clones, approximately 93% seen once. The study enrolled healthy HIV-negative adults without recent acute infections or vaccinations as donors. Sequences were obtained from naive CD4+ T cells from PBMCs. Indicated subset: CD45RA+ positively selected. The chain is built from TRBV28 and TRBJ2-3; weak D call: TRBD2 (5 bases). This TCR derives from a man younger than 35 in good health. Some clones in this sample may be carry-over from other donors' samples. CDR3 DNA: TGTGCCAGCACTACGGCTACCACAGCGGCAAGCACAGATACGCAGTATTTT. Translating it yields CASTTATTAASTDTQYF.